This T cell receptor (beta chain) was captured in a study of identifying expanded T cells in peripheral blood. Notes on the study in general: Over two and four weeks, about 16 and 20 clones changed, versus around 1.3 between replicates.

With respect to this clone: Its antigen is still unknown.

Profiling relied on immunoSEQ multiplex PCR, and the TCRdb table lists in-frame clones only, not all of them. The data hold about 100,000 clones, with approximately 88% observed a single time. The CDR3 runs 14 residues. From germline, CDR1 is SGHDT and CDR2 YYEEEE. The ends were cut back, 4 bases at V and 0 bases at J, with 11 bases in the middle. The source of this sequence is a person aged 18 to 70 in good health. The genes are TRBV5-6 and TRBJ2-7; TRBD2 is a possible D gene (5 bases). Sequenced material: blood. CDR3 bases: TGTGCCAGCAGCCTCCCGGGGAGCTCCTACGAGCAGTACTTC. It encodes CASSLPGSSYEQYF.